This entry is about one T cell receptor beta chain. This record comes from a study of beta chain features in type 1 diabetes. Expressed TCRB transcripts were sequenced, since all the RNA that had been isolated was reverse transcribed. TCRdb keeps only in-frame clones here, not all; method: immunoSEQ multiplex PCR. The sample comprises some 270,000 clones, roughly 8% of which are singletons, and roughly 0.94% rests with the top ten. The germline gives CDR1 LNHDA, CDR2 SQIVND (reference sequence). V lost 4 bases to trimming and J lost 10 bases, with 13 bases between them. The CDR3 contains 12 residues. V is TRBV19 and J is TRBJ1-1, with a possible D match to TRBD1 (5 bases). Sequencing was performed on central memory CD4+ T cells from blood. This receptor was identified in a young woman in good health. The chain's CDR3 is CASSSLQGRAFF. Written as DNA, the CDR3 is TGTGCCAGTAGTAGCCTCCAGGGACGAGCTTTCTTT. The full variable domain, with the rest looked up from reference TRBV19 and TRBJ1-1, is DGGITQSPKYLFRKEGQNVTLSCEQNLNHDAMYWYRQDPGQGLRLIYYSQIVNDFQKGDIAEGYSVSREKKESFPLTVTSAQKNPTAFYLCASSSLQGRAFFGQGTRLTVV.